This T cell receptor (beta chain) stems from a study of OX40 agonist ivuxolimab in advanced cancers. Background for the entire study: Ivuxolimab was an agonistic, fully human IgG2 monoclonal antibody directed against OX40 (CD134), a costimulatory receptor. Peripheral TCRbeta sequencing aimed to test whether ivuxolimab altered TCR sequence diversity and caused clonal T-cell expansion. In the dose-escalation cohort, approximately 82% of patients were male, and the mean age was approximately 55 years, with a range of roughly 20 to 79. Prior anti-PD-1, anti-PD-L1 or anti-CTLA-4 therapy was permitted, and less than 45% of dose-escalation patients had received checkpoint inhibitors. Among the roughly 50 dose-escalation patients, some 20 had hepatocellular carcinoma, about 15 melanoma, 9 renal cell carcinoma and 9 head and neck cancer. The paper reports the monotherapy dose-escalation portion (N = 52 patients) of the phase I ivuxolimab trial. Intravenous ivuxolimab was administered to patients every 2 weeks at six dose levels: 0.01, 0.1, 0.3, 1.5, 3 and 10 mg/kg. Partial responses occurred in three dose-escalation patients: two with cutaneous melanoma and one with hepatocellular carcinoma. Overall study outcomes, separate from this receptor: In the 0.1-3.0 mg/kg groups, partial responders had among the lowest normalized peripheral clonal expansion, particularly in CD8+ T cells. After ivuxolimab, more expanded clones were found on average in CD8+ T cells than in CD4+ T cells. At doses from 0.1 to 3.0 mg/kg, clonal expansion was seen in both CD4+ and CD8+ blood T cells between baseline and week 6. Antigen specificity was not determined for the clonally expanded peripheral T cells. Low levels of normalized T-cell clonal expansion were also seen in some patients who did not respond.

For sequencing of the TCRbeta CDR3 region, genomic DNA was extracted from the sorted cells. The immunoSEQ Assay was used for sequencing of TCRbeta CDR3 regions. TCRdb took this table from immuneACCESS and kept in-frame rearrangements with V and J called. Such tables lack part of the clones; where checked against another copy, unresolved V genes explain under half of the gap, and the rest is unexplained. The sample table records about 42,000 clones; approximately 75% of these occur just once. Clones ranked in the top ten supply roughly 2.5% of the sample. There are 16 amino acids in the CDR3, from cysteine to phenylalanine inclusive. CDR3 DNA only is kept here, 48 bases in frame from base 1. From a lookup of the germline V gene (reference sequence), CDR1 and CDR2 are SEHNR and FQNEAQ. At the junction V is shortened by 5 bases and J by 0 bases, with 11 bases in between. Remarks on this clone: Its antigen is currently not known. No clone much larger than this one lies a single base away; base qualities are absent.

The trial excluded patients who had a history of autoimmune disease or who were on systemic immunosuppression. Peripheral blood for TCR sequencing was collected from all dose cohorts at baseline, on cycle 4 day 1, and on cycle 7 day 1. Samples were obtained from an open-label, multicenter, first-in-human phase I dose-escalation trial of ivuxolimab. Adults with locally advanced or metastatic melanoma, renal cell, hepatocellular, or head and neck squamous cell carcinoma were enrolled in the trial. Before TCR sequencing, CD4+ T cells and CD8+ T cells were sorted from peripheral blood as separate populations.

This clonotype was sampled from an adult with an advanced solid tumor such as melanoma, head and neck, liver or kidney cancer. Recombination linked TRBV7-9 to TRBJ2-6, with the D gene not confidently named. Sequences were derived from CD4+ or CD8+ T cells sorted from blood, sampled in a trial of the OX40 agonist ivuxolimab. The CDR3 is CASSPTHRSGANVLTF. The base sequence is TGTGCCAGCAGCCCAACGCACCGCTCTGGGGCCAACGTCCTGACTTTC.